Listed here are 8 T cell receptor beta chains from one sample, sequenced in a study of blood T cell repertoires in COVID-19. Sequenced by immunoSEQ multiplex PCR; TCRdb stores in-frame clones only, minus some. This sample has hundreds of thousands of clones, with 88% found just once. The sequenced material came from PBMCs or T cells enriched from blood (not recorded which). The source is a woman aged 55-70 years in a cohort exposed to, infected with or recovered from COVID-19 (not recorded which).

V is TRBV29-1 and J is TRBJ2-1; D is undetermined. Germline lookup yields CDR1 SQVTM and CDR2 ANQGSEA. The germline V and J ends were trimmed by 6 bases and 3 bases, with 12 bases remaining between them. This CDR3 region has 13 residues. The CDR3 sequence is CSVDKTSYNEQFF. DNA of the CDR3: TGCAGCGTCGACAAGACGAGCTACAATGAGCAGTTCTTC.

The chain recombines TRBV30 with TRBJ2-1, with TRBD1 matching 7 bases. Trimming removed 4 bases from V and 5 bases from J; junction bases left unmatched: 2. CDR1 and CDR2 (germline): GTSNPN, SVGIG (reference sequence). The CDR3 is made up of 12 amino acids. The CDR3 here is CAWNRGNNEQFF. The CDR3 DNA follows: TGTGCCTGGAACAGGGGAAACAATGAGCAGTTCTTC.

The rearrangement links TRBV18 to TRBJ2-3, with a possible D match to TRBD1 (6 bases). Trimming removed 3 bases from V and 5 bases from J, with 12 bases in between. Germline V CDR1 and CDR2: KGHSH, LQKENI. The CDR3 is made up of 14 amino acids. The CDR3 reads CASSPKQGVDTQYF. Written as DNA, the CDR3 is TGTGCCAGCTCACCTAAACAGGGAGTAGATACGCAGTATTTT. Looking up the rest from reference TRBV18 and TRBJ2-3 gives the full variable domain: NAGVMQNPRHLVRRRGQEARLRCSPMKGHSHVYWYRQLPEEGLKFMVYLQKENIIDESGMPKERFSAEFPKEGPSILRIQQVVRGDSAAYFCASSPKQGVDTQYFGPGTRLTVL.

This rearrangement joins TRBV29-1 to TRBJ2-7; 10 nucleotides match TRBD2. The germline CDR1 and CDR2 sequences are SQVTM and ANQGSEA. V lost 2 bases, J lost 3 bases, and 10 bases stayed unmatched. The CDR3 length is 16 residues. CDR3 coding DNA: TGCAGCGTTGAACCCCTCTCTAGCGGGAGTTACTACGAGCAGTACTTC. Its translation is CSVEPLSSGSYYEQYF.

This chain uses TRBV12-5 with TRBJ1-1; no definite D call. Germline assignment: CDR1 LGHNT and CDR2 FRNRAP. The CDR3 has 20 residues. V was cut by 1 base and J by 0 bases, with 24 bases left in between. The CDR3 DNA reads as TGTGCTAGTGGTTTGGGTCCCTCCAACGCCGGAGGTGGCGTGAACACTGAAGCTTTCTTT. This translates into CASGLGPSNAGGGVNTEAFF.

As DNA, the CDR3 is TGTGCCAGTAGTATGCCCAGGGGTACGAACACCGGGGAGCTGTTTTTT. Translating it yields CASSMPRGTNTGELFF. The rearrangement joins TRBV19 to TRBJ2-2; a weak D match, TRBD1 (6 bases). Germline V gene lookup returns CDR1 LNHDA and CDR2 SQIVND (reference sequence). The CDR3 has 16 amino acids. Deletions cut 3 bases from V and 0 bases from J, with 11 bases between.

V gene TRBV18 combines with J gene TRBJ2-5, with a possible D match to TRBD1 (5 bases). Germline CDR1 KGHSH, CDR2 LQKENI. This CDR3 spans 16 amino acids. Trimming took 3 bases from V and 2 from J, leaving 16 bases between them. The CDR3 loop reads CASSPQVQVEQETQYF. CDR3 DNA sequence: TGTGCCAGCTCACCCCAAGTACAGGTCGAACAAGAGACCCAGTACTTC.

A single count supports this clone. The gene calls are TRBV7-3 and TRBJ1-2; D not resolved. This CDR3 has 14 amino acids. From germline, CDR1 is SGHTA and CDR2 FQGTGA. The ends were cut back, 1 base at V and 5 bases at J, with 11 bases in the middle. The CDR3 reads CASSLMRVGYGYTF. In DNA, the CDR3 is TGTGCCAGCAGCTTAATGAGGGTGGGGTATGGCTACACCTTC.